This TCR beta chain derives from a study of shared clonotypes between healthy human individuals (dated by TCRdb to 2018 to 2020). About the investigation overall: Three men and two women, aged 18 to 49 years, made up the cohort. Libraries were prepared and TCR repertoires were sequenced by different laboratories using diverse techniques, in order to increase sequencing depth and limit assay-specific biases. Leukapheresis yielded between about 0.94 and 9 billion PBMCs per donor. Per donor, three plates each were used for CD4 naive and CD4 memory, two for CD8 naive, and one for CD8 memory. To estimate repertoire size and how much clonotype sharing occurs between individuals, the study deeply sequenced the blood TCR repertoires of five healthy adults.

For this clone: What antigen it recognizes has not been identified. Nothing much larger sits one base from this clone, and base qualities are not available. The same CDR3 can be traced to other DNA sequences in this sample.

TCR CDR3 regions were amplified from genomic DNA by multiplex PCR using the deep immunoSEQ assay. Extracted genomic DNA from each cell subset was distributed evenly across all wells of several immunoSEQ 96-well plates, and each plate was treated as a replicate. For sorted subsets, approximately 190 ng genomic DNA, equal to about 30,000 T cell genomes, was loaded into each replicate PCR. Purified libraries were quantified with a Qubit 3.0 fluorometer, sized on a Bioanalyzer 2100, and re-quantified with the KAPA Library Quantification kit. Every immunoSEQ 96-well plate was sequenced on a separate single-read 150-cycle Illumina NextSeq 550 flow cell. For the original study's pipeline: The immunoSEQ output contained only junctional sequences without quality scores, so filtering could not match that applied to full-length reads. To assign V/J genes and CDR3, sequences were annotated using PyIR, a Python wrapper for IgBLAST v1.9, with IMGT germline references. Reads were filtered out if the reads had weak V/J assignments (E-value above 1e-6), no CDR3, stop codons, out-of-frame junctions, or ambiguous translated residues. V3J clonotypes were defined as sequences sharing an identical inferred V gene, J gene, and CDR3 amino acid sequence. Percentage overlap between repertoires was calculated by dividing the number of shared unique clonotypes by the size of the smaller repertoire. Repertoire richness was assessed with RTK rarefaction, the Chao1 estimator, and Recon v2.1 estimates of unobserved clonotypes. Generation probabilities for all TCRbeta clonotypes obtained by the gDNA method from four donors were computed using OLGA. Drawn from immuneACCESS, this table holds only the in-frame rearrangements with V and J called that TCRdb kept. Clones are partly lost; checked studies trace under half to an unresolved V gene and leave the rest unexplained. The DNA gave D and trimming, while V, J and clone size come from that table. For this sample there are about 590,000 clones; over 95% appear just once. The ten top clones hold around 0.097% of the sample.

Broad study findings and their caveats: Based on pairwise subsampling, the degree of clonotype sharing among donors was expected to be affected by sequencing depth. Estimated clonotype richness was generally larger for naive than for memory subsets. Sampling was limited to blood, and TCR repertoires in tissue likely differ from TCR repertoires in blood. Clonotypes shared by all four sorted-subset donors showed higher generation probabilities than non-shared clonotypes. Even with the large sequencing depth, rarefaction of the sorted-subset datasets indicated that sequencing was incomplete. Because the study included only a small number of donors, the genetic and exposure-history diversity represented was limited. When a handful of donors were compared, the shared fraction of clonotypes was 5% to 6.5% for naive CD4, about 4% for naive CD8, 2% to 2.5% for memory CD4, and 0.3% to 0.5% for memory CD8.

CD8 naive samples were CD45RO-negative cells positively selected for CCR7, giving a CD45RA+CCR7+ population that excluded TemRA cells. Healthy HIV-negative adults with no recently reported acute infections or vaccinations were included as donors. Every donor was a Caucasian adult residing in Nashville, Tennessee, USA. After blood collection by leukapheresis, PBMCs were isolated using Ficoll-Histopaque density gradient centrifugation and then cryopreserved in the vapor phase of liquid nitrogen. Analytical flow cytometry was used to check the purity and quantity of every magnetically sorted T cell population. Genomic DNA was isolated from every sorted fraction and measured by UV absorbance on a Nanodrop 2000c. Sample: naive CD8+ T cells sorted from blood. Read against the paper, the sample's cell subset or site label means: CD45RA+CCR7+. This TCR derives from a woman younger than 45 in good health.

The CDR3 reads CASSVAGELFF. The nucleotide sequence is given as TGTGCCAGCAGCGTAGCCGGGGAGCTGTTTTTT. The V and J segments used are TRBV9 and TRBJ2-2; no D gene call is confident. CDR3 length: 11 amino acids, cysteine to phenylalanine. Here the CDR3 DNA is all that survives: 33 bases in frame from base 1. According to the germline V gene, CDR1 reads SGDLS and CDR2 reads YYNGEE. At the junction V is shortened by 0 bases and J by 6 bases, with 0 bases in between.